This TCR beta chain was captured in a study of shared clonotypes between healthy human individuals. There were no recent acute infections or vaccinations among the donors, who were healthy HIV-negative adults. With 0 bases removed from V and 0 bases from J, the gap between germline ends came to 13 bases. Germline CDR1 is SGDLS and CDR2 is YYNGEE. The CDR3 covers 16 residues. The table came from immunoSEQ multiplex PCR; TCRdb's copy has only in-frame clones and leaves some out. The sample carries about 480,000 clones, 79% recorded once. The receptor was isolated from a woman aged 40 to 55 in good health. Some clones in this sample may be carry-over from other donors' samples. The source material was PBMCs. This chain links TRBV9 with TRBJ2-7; a possible D gene is TRBD1 (6 bases). CDR3 bases: TGTGCCAGCAGCGTAGGTGGGGGCGCTAGCTCCTACGAGCAGTACTTC. As protein: CASSVGGGASSYEQYF.